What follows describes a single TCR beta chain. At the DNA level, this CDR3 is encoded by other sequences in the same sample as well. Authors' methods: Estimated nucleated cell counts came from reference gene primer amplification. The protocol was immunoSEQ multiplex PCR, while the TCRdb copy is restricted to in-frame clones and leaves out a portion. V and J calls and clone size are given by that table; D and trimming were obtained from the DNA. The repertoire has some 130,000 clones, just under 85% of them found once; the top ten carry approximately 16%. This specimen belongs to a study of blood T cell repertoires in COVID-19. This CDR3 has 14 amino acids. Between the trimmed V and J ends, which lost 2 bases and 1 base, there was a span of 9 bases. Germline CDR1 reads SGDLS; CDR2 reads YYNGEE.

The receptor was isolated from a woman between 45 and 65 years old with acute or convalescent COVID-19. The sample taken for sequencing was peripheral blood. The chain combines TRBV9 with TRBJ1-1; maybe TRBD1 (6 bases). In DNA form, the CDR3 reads TGTGCCAGCAGCGTGGGGACAAGGAACACTGAAGCTTTCTTT. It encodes CASSVGTRNTEAFF.